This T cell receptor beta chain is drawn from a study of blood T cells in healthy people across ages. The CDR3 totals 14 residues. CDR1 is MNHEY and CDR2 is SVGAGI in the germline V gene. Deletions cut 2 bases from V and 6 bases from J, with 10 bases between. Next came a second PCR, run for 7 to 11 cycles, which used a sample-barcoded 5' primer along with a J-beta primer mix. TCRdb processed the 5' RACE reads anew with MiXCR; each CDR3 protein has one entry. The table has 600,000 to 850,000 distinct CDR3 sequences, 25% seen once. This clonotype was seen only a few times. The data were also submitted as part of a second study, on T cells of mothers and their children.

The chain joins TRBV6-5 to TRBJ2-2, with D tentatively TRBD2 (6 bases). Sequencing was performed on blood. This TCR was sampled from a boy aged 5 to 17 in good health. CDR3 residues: CASSYRRGSGELFF. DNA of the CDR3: TGTGCCAGCAGTTACCGCCGGGGGTCCGGGGAGCTGTTTTTT.